Below are 13 T cell receptor beta chains sequenced from a single sample in a study of T cells in Graves' hyperthyroidism and ophthalmopathy. What was amplified from RNA transcripts were TCR beta CDR3 regions. First-round RT-PCR of the TCR CDR3 relied on the HTBI primer set. TCRdb used MiXCR to reprocess the multiplex PCR reads, holding one entry per CDR3 protein. The sample yields around 400,000 distinct CDR3 sequences, less than 15% seen once. Sequencing was done on a sample of blood. The source is a woman under 30 with Graves' hyperthyroidism.

This clonotype was seen a handful of times. The chain recombines TRBV4-2 with TRBJ2-7, with 7 bases lining up with TRBD2. J lost 2 bases, V lost 4 bases, and 8 bases had no gene match. This CDR3 spans 15 amino acids. Germline lookup yields CDR1 LGHNA and CDR2 YNFKEQ. The CDR3 DNA reads as TGTGCCAGCAGCCTGAGCGGCGGGAGCCCCTACGAGCAGTACTTC. Protein product: CASSLSGGSPYEQYF.

This clonotype was detected many times. The chain employs TRBV28 and TRBJ2-1, with D maybe TRBD1 (5 bases). This CDR3 spans 12 amino acids. Trimming took 5 bases from V and 9 from J, leaving 11 bases between them. The germline V gene has CDR1 MDHEN and CDR2 SYDVKM. CDR3 amino acids: CASSPPGFEQFF. The CDR3, as DNA: TGTGCCAGCAGTCCCCCAGGGTTTGAGCAGTTCTTC.

This clonotype was counted many times. J is TRBJ1-2 and V is TRBV7-6; a weak D match, TRBD1 (5 bases). In germline, CDR1 is SGHVS, CDR2 FNYEAQ. The V and J ends lost 1 base and 6 bases respectively, with 18 bases between them. The CDR3 totals 16 residues. CDR3 sequence reads: CASSLEEKGRVDGYTF. The CDR3 DNA is TGTGCCAGCAGCTTAGAGGAGAAGGGCAGGGTGGATGGCTACACCTTC.

The sample holds many counts of this clonotype. The chain carries TRBV12-3 or TRBV12-4 and TRBJ2-7, with D unclear. The CDR3 is 15 amino acids. Trimming removed 6 bases at V and 0 bases at J, with 15 bases between. The CDR3 DNA follows: TGTGCCAGCAGAAAGACCACCAAGACCTCCTACGAGCAGTACTTC. Its translation: CASRKTTKTSYEQYF.

This clonotype was seen repeatedly, ten times or more. The chain couples TRBV4-1 to TRBJ1-4; 12 bases are a match to TRBD1. V shed 1 base, J shed 9 bases, and the junction held 6 bases outside the gene matches. CDR1 MGHRA and CDR2 YSYEKL come from the germline V gene. The CDR3 loop spans 16 amino acids. The CDR3 is CASSQVWDRGRKKLFF. In DNA, the CDR3 is TGCGCCAGCAGCCAAGTCTGGGACAGGGGGCGCAAAAAACTGTTTTTT.

The chain carries TRBV14 and TRBJ1-2; D call uncertain. Trimming took 2 bases from V and 6 from J, leaving 13 bases between them. The CDR3 totals 14 residues. Germline lookup yields CDR1 SGHDN and CDR2 FVKESK. The CDR3 loop is CASSQKGASDGYTF. The CDR3 DNA reads TGTGCCAGCAGCCAAAAGGGCGCGAGTGATGGCTACACCTTC.

In this sample, this clonotype turned up many times. V gene TRBV11-1 combines with J gene TRBJ1-6, with a possible D match to TRBD1 (6 bases). The CDR3 runs to 17 residues. Looked up from germline, CDR1 is SGHAT and CDR2 is FQDESV (reference sequence). Between the trimmed V and J ends, which lost 6 bases and 7 bases, there was a span of 22 bases. The CDR3 is CASSRSPTGFLNSPLHF. DNA of the CDR3: TGTGCCAGCAGTCGATCGCCTACAGGGTTTTTGAATTCACCCCTCCACTTT. Full variable domain (rest looked up from reference TRBV11-1 and TRBJ1-6): EAEVAQSPRYKITEKSQAVAFWCDPISGHATLYWYRQILGQGPELLVQFQDESVVDDSQLPKDRFSAERLKGVDSTLKIQPAELGDSAMYLCASSRSPTGFLNSPLHFGNGTRLTVT.

The chain is built from TRBV20-1 and TRBJ2-1, with 7 bases fitting TRBD2. The V gene end was trimmed by 3 bases and the J gene end by 3 bases; junction bases not matched to a gene: 11. The CDR3 contains 16 residues. Germline values: CDR1 DFQATT, CDR2 SNEGSKA (reference sequence). The CDR3 protein is CSASPGGGDVYNEQFF. The CDR3 DNA follows: TGCAGTGCTAGTCCTGGGGGGGGGGACGTCTACAATGAGCAGTTCTTC.

This clonotype occurred a few times. The gene calls are TRBV7-6 and TRBJ2-2; a weak D match, TRBD2 (5 bases). Germline loops: CDR1 SGHVS, CDR2 FNYEAQ. CDR3 length equals 17 residues. V lost 3 bases, J lost 2 bases, and 16 bases lay in between. Here the CDR3 reads CASSFRPPGLNTGELFF. The CDR3 nucleotides are TGTGCCAGCAGCTTCCGTCCACCCGGACTTAACACCGGGGAGCTGTTTTTT.

This clonotype was observed many times. V and J are TRBV7-6 and TRBJ2-3, with TRBD1 identical over 7 bases. The CDR3 consists of 15 residues. Germline CDR1 SGHVS, CDR2 FNYEAQ. V dropped 2 bases and J dropped 4; count of bases not matched to a gene: 6. DNA of the CDR3: TGTGCCAGCAGCTTAAACAGGGGATCCGCAGATACGCAGTATTTT. This gives the protein CASSLNRGSADTQYF.

The table lists this clonotype with many counts. V is TRBV3-1 and J is TRBJ2-5; 13 nucleotides align to TRBD2. The CDR3 consists of 14 residues. Per the germline V gene, CDR1 is LGHDT and CDR2 is YNNKEL (reference sequence). The V gene end was trimmed by 5 bases and the J gene end by 12 bases; junction bases not matched to a gene: 9. CDR3 sequence reads: CASSKRTSGGAKYF. The CDR3 DNA is TGTGCCAGCAGCAAACGGACTAGCGGGGGCGCGAAGTACTTC.

This clonotype was seen many times. The chain combines TRBV19 with TRBJ1-2; a weak D match, TRBD1 (6 bases). CDR1 and CDR2 from the germline V gene are LNHDA and SQIVND (reference sequence). The ends were cut back, 4 bases at V and 4 bases at J, with 16 bases in the middle. This CDR3 is 15 amino acids long. The CDR3 nucleotides are TGTGCCAGTAGTACCAGAGGAGGGGGACGCTATGGCTACACCTTC. Translated: CASSTRGGGRYGYTF.

The chain carries TRBV14 and TRBJ2-3; D remains ambiguous. The germline CDR1 and CDR2 sequences are SGHDN and FVKESK. Trimming removed 0 bases from V and 6 bases from J, with 4 bases in between. This CDR3 is 12 amino acids long. DNA of the CDR3: TGTGCCAGCAGCCAAGAAGGGGATACGCAGTATTTT. This sequence encodes CASSQEGDTQYF.